The 12 T cell receptor beta chains presented below share a single source sample, sequenced in a study of shared clonotypes between healthy human individuals. Generated by immunoSEQ multiplex PCR, the TCRdb table keeps only in-frame clones and is missing some. The data contain about 1.5 million clones, approximately 98% of them seen just once; the ten biggest clones take up about 0.42%. The sequenced sample was naive CD4+ T cells sorted from blood. Subset described: CD45RA+ positively selected. These receptors all come from a young man in good health.

In this sample, this clone turned up once. The chain recombines TRBV5-1 with TRBJ2-1; D ambiguous. Trimming left V 0 bases short and J 5 bases short, with 12 bases between. CDR1 SGHRS and CDR2 YFSETQ come from the germline V gene. The CDR3 length is 15 residues. This chain's CDR3 is CASSLEGYRDNEQFF. The CDR3 nucleotides are TGCGCCAGCAGCTTGGAGGGATACCGGGACAATGAGCAGTTCTTC.

Concerning this clone: The sample has other DNA sequences that encode this CDR3 too. The rearrangement joins TRBV9 to TRBJ2-2; the D is unclear. Germline V gives CDR1 SGDLS, CDR2 YYNGEE. V dropped 0 bases and J dropped 5 bases, with 8 bases sitting between them. The CDR3 is 14 amino acids. The chain's CDR3 is CASSVVQGTGELFF. The CDR3 DNA follows: TGTGCCAGCAGCGTAGTGCAAGGAACCGGGGAGCTGTTTTTT.

This clone was seen just once. V usage is TRBV27 and J usage is TRBJ2-7; the D call may be TRBD1 or TRBD2 (5 bases each). The germline gives CDR1 MNHEY, CDR2 SMNVEV (reference sequence). Trimming removed 6 bases from V and 2 bases from J, with 14 bases in between. This CDR3 is 14 amino acids long. The CDR3 reads CASSLGTATYEQYF. The CDR3 coding sequence is TGTGCCAGCAGCCTCGGGACGGCCACCTACGAGCAGTACTTC.

The V call is TRBV2, the J call TRBJ2-2; TRBD1 aligns across 8 bases. V gave up 5 bases and J gave up 6 bases; unmatched junction bases: 8. This CDR3 is built from 15 residues. Germline values: CDR1 SNHLY, CDR2 FYNNEI. The CDR3 nucleotides read TGTGCCAGCAGTTCCGGACAGGGAGTAGCCGGGGAGCTGTTTTTT. It codes for CASSSGQGVAGELFF.

The CDR3 region has the DNA TGTGCCAGCTCACCTGCAGCAGGGGGCAAATCCTACAATGAGCAGTTCTTC. Translation gives CASSPAAGGKSYNEQFF. The V and J genes are TRBV18 and TRBJ2-1, with 8 bases identical to TRBD1. Unmatched junction bases numbered 8, after V lost 3 bases and J lost 1 base. CDR1 is KGHSH and CDR2 is LQKENI in the germline V gene. This CDR3 is built from 17 residues.

The rearrangement links TRBV5-1 to TRBJ1-1; D possibly corresponds to TRBD1 (6 bases). The CDR3 is 16 residues long. Trimming pared 3 bases from V and 0 bases from J, leaving 15 bases between. Per the germline V gene, CDR1 is SGHRS and CDR2 is YFSETQ. This CDR3 reads CASSYPPGGLNTEAFF. The DNA of the CDR3 is TGCGCCAGCAGCTATCCTCCGGGGGGGCTGAACACTGAAGCTTTCTTT.

A note on this clone: One junction end does not reproduce the germline sequence, and a read error may be involved. The chain couples TRBV7-7 to TRBJ2-2, with 12 bases aligning to TRBD2. The CDR3 runs 15 residues. Germline V gives CDR1 SSHAT, CDR2 FNYEAQ (reference sequence). In DNA form, the CDR3 reads TGTGCTAGCAGCTTCGGACTAGCGGGATCTGGGGAGCTGTTTTTT. Its translation: CASSFGLAGSGELFF.

The V call is TRBV29-1, the J call TRBJ1-4; possibly TRBD1 for D (5 bases). Trimming pared 4 bases from V and 0 bases from J, leaving 12 bases between. The germline CDR1 and CDR2 sequences are SQVTM and ANQGSEA. CDR3 length: 15 amino acids. The CDR3 loop is CSVVDDRTTNEKLFF. As DNA, the CDR3 is TGCAGCGTTGTAGATGACAGAACAACTAATGAAAAACTGTTTTTT.

The chain recombines TRBV5-1 with TRBJ1-1; the D gene is possibly TRBD1 (5 bases). The CDR3 runs to 14 residues. CDR1 SGHRS and CDR2 YFSETQ come from the germline V gene. The ends were cut back, 4 bases at V and 3 bases at J, with 13 bases in the middle. CDR3 DNA sequence: TGCGCCAGCAGCCTCCGGGACGGGCACACTGAAGCTTTCTTT. It specifies CASSLRDGHTEAFF.

Turning to this clone: Different DNA sequences within this sample yield the same CDR3. This chain uses TRBV11-2 with TRBJ1-4; 7 bases map to TRBD1. The CDR3 runs to 14 residues. From germline, CDR1 is SGHAT and CDR2 FQNNGV. The junction had 5 bases not matched to a gene; V was cut back by 5 bases and J by 5 bases. CDR3 residues: CASSPDRRNEKLFF. In DNA form, the CDR3 reads TGTGCCAGCAGCCCGGACAGGCGGAATGAAAAACTGTTTTTT.

The V and J genes are TRBV2 and TRBJ2-3; D not resolved. V shed 2 bases and J shed 0 bases, with 12 bases lying between them. Looked up from germline, CDR1 is SNHLY and CDR2 is FYNNEI. This CDR3 comprises 16 residues. In nucleotides, the CDR3 is TGTGCCAGCAGTGAACTGGATGACTGGAGCACAGATACGCAGTATTTT. Translation gives CASSELDDWSTDTQYF.

This chain joins TRBV9 and TRBJ1-1, with a possible D match to TRBD1 (5 bases). This CDR3 contains 15 residues. Germline values: CDR1 SGDLS, CDR2 YYNGEE. Trimming removed 0 bases from V and 0 bases from J, with 9 bases in between. This CDR3 reads CASSVVDRLNTEAFF. CDR3 coding DNA: TGTGCCAGCAGCGTAGTTGACAGACTGAACACTGAAGCTTTCTTT.